This T cell receptor (beta chain) was identified in a study of blood T cell repertoires in COVID-19. This clone was recorded many times. Germline V gene lookup returns CDR1 WNHNN and CDR2 SYGVQD (reference sequence). CDR3 length: 14 residues. V was trimmed by 10 bases and J by 5 bases, leaving 21 bases between them. While infection was still active, Seattle patients were enrolled and then followed longitudinally. Original handling: Researchers report that nucleated cell counts were estimated from reference gene primer amplification. Clones were sequenced by immunoSEQ multiplex PCR, and TCRdb holds only the in-frame ones, with some missing. Clone size and V and J calls were adopted from that table, with D and trimming inferred from the DNA. The sample shows roughly 200,000 clones, 75% to 90% of them seen only once.

The sequenced sample consisted of peripheral blood. The rearrangement links TRBV10-1 to TRBJ2-7; D possibly corresponds to TRBD1 (5 bases). The receptor was isolated from a woman aged 40 to 49 with COVID-19, enrolled during active disease. The chain's CDR3 is CAITRVGGLDEQYF. The DNA of the CDR3 is TGCGCCATCACCAGGGTGGGTGGTCTGGACGAGCAGTACTTC.